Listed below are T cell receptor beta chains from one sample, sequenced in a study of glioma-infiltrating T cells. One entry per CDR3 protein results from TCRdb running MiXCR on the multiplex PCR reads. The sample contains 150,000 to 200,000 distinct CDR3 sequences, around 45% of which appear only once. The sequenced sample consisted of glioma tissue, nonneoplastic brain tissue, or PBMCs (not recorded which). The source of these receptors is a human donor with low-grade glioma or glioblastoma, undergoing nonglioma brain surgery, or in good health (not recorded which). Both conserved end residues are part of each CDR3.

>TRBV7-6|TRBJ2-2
CASSSLAGGPPGGELFF
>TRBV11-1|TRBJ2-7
CASSFSGDVYEQYF
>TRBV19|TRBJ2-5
CASRKTGVQETQYF
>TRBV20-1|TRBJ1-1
CSDFQKRDSEAFF
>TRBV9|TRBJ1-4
CASSEVGSNEKLFF
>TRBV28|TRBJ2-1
CASSSPREQFF
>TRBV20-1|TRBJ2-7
CSAYLGTSGRAEQYF
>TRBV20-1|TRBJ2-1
CSADVSGSEYNEQFF
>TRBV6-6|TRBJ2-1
CASGLTGINEQFF
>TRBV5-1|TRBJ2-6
CASSLGQGLGANVLTF
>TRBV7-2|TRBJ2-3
CASSLLARSKDTQYF
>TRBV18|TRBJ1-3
CASSPNLDPTSGNTIYF
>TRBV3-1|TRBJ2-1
CASRQGRGSYNEQFF
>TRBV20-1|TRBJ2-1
CSASGLAGRDEQFF
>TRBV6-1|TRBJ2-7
CASSEVLEQYF
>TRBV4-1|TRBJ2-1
CASSQGLGRQFF
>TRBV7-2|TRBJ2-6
CASSRMHGANVLTF
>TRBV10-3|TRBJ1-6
CAISDPSSDSPLHF
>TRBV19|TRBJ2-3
CGSSISTATDTQYF
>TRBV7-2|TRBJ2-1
CASSLITGTNNEQFF
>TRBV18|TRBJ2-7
CASKRAGGPNEQYF
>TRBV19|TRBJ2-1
CASIDLGQGGNEQFF
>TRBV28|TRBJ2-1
CASSGASGNYNVQFF
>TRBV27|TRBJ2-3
CASSLSGLGLGPRTDTQYF
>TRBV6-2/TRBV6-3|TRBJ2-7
CASRDRGAGSYEQYF
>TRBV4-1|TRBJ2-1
CASSPLLAGGINEQFF
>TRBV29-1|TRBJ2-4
CSVGLAKNIQYF
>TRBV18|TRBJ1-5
CASVGDGAGSGQPQHF
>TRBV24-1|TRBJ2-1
CATSDTDGGITGQQPHEQFF
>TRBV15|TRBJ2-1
CTTSRGLGVGNYEQFF
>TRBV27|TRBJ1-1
CASSPILPQAFF
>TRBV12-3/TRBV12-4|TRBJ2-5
CASSRDDLETQYF
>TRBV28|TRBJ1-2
CASNSGGAVSGGYTF
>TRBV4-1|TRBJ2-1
CASSQAPAKEQFF
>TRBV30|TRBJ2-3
CAWSVSDYADTQYF
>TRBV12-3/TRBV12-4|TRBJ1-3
CASSPGGDGDTIYF
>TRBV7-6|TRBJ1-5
CASSLGKDNQPKHF
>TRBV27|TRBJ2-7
CASRGTGRSSYEQYF
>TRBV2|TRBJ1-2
CASSGQDYGYTF
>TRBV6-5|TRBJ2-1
CASRKGGAFYNEQFF
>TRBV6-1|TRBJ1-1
CASTPSDPEAFF
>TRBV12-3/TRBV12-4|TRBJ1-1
CASKREGTLEAFF
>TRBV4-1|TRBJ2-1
CASSQDAGAAGYEQFF
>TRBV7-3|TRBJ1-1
CASSLTKNTEAFF